This T cell receptor (beta chain) comes out of a study of blood T cell repertoires in COVID-19. Study-level background: Donors in the United States, Italy and Spain gave samples during acute or convalescent COVID-19. In each case, the material was cDNA or gDNA derived from T cells, B-cell-depleted T cells, or PBMCs.

This clone was seen only once. Original processing notes: Reference gene primer amplification gave estimated nucleated cell counts. Method: immunoSEQ multiplex PCR; TCRdb's copy keeps in-frame clones and lacks some. Clone size and the V and J calls come from that table; the DNA yielded D and trimming. The repertoire holds 350,000 to 400,000 clones, more than 75% seen once, with more than 0.9% in the top ten. Self-reported history from a screening survey and questionnaire set each donor's cohort. With 1 base removed from V and 0 bases from J, the gap between germline ends came to 16 bases. This CDR3 contains 18 residues. The germline gives CDR1 MGHRA, CDR2 YSYEKL.

This clonotype was sampled from a woman aged 25 to 45 with acute COVID-19. The specimen sequenced was PBMCs or T cells enriched from blood (not recorded which). The chain couples TRBV4-1 to TRBJ2-4; maybe TRBD1 (6 bases). For the CDR3, the DNA is TGCGCCAGCAGCCAAGGGGGAGTGGCAGGGGTAGCCAAAAACATTCAGTACTTC. Protein product: CASSQGGVAGVAKNIQYF.